This T cell receptor (beta chain) appears in the sequencing data of a study of OX40 agonist ivuxolimab in advanced cancers. About the investigation overall: Ivuxolimab, which targeted the costimulatory receptor OX40 (CD134), was an agonistic, fully human IgG2 monoclonal antibody. Intravenous ivuxolimab was administered to patients every 2 weeks at six dose levels: 0.01, 0.1, 0.3, 1.5, 3 and 10 mg/kg. Of the approximately 54 patients in dose escalation, about 20 had hepatocellular carcinoma, about 15 had melanoma, 9 had renal cell carcinoma and 9 had head and neck cancer. A male proportion of under 85% and a mean age of approximately 60 years, ranging from roughly 23 to 80, were recorded for the dose-escalation cohort. Prior anti-PD-1, anti-PD-L1 or anti-CTLA-4 therapy was permitted, and 30% to 50% of dose-escalation patients had received checkpoint inhibitors. Partial responses occurred in three dose-escalation patients, of whom one had hepatocellular carcinoma and two had cutaneous melanoma. Peripheral TCRbeta sequencing aimed to test whether ivuxolimab altered TCR sequence diversity and caused clonal T-cell expansion. The monotherapy dose-escalation portion (N ≈ 56 patients) of the phase I ivuxolimab trial is reported in the paper. What the authors observed across the whole study: On average, CD8+ T cells showed more expanded clones than CD4+ T cells after ivuxolimab. Which antigens the clonally expanded peripheral T cells were specific for was not determined. At doses of 0.1 to 3.0 mg/kg, clonal expansion of both CD4+ and CD8+ blood T cells was observed from baseline to week 6. Partial responders in the 0.1-3.0 mg/kg groups had among the lowest normalized peripheral clonal expansion, especially among CD8+ T cells. Low levels of normalized T-cell clonal expansion were also shown by some nonresponding patients.

A note on this clone: Its target antigen remains unknown. No qualities accompany the bases; no much larger clone lies one base away.

The trial excluded patients who had a history of autoimmune disease or were on systemic immunosuppression. Peripheral blood for TCR sequencing was collected from all dose cohorts at baseline, on cycle 4 day 1, and on cycle 7 day 1. The samples were drawn from a first-in-human, open-label, multicenter phase I dose-escalation trial of ivuxolimab. Adults with locally advanced or metastatic melanoma, renal cell, hepatocellular, or head and neck squamous cell carcinoma were enrolled in the trial. Before TCR sequencing, CD4+ and CD8+ T cells were separately sorted from peripheral blood. The junction shows trimming of 0 bases on V and 2 bases on J, and the gene matches do not reach 14 bases of it. Based on the germline V gene, the CDR1 and CDR2 sequences are SGHRS and YFSETQ. From the cysteine up to the phenylalanine, the CDR3 has a length of 19 residues. Left in the record is the CDR3 DNA by itself, 57 bases read in frame from the first base.

For sequencing of the TCRbeta CDR3 region, genomic DNA was extracted from the sorted cells. The immunoSEQ Assay was used to sequence the TCRbeta CDR3 regions. The source is immuneACCESS, and TCRdb retained only in-frame sequences with V and J called. Part of the clones is not carried over; for the studies checked, unresolved V genes explain less than half of this, and the remainder is unexplained. The sample table holds roughly 99,000 clones, of which around 93% were seen once. The top ten constitute about 1.2% of the sample. This receptor chain uses TRBV5-1 and TRBJ2-7; 10 nucleotides in the junction match TRBD1. Source: CD4+ or CD8+ T cells sorted from blood, taken in a trial of the OX40 agonist ivuxolimab. The TCR originated in an adult with an advanced solid tumor such as melanoma, head and neck, liver or kidney cancer. The DNA sequence reads TGCGCCAGCAGCTTGGCTGTGGGGACAGGGGTCGCCAGAACCTACGAGCAGTACTTC. Its product reads: CASSLAVGTGVARTYEQYF.